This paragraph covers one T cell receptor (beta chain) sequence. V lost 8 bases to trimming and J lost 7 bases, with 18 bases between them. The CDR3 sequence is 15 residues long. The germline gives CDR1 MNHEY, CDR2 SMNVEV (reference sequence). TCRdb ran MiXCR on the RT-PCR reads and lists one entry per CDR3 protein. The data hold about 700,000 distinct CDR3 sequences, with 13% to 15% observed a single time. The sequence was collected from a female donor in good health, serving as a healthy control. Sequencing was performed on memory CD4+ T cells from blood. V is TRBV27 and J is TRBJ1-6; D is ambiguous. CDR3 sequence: CASYRGAGSNSPLHF. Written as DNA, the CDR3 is TGTGCCAGCTATCGCGGAGCAGGTAGCAATTCACCCCTCCACTTT.